The source of this TCR beta chain is a study of CD8 T cells in ankylosing spondylitis. Quantitative 5'-RACE with molecular barcodes was used to make the TCR beta libraries. MiXCR was run by TCRdb on the 5' RACE reads, yielding one entry per CDR3 protein. Among about 800,000 distinct CDR3 sequences listed, approximately 10% were seen once. Broader study findings: Previous work reported some of these motif variants in the synovial fluid and blood of reactive arthritis. Peripheral blood samples showed relatively rare disease-linked clones, and these clones were CD8+. What appeared characteristic of ankylosing spondylitis blood was a TCR beta motif of eight or nine highly homologous variants.

This clonotype has just a few counts. Its target is not known. V lost 7 bases and J 6 bases, leaving 20 bases between the germline ends. Germline assignment: CDR1 SQVTM and CDR2 ANQGSEA. The CDR3 spans 14 residues. The TCR sequence derives from a male donor with ankylosing spondylitis. The V gene is TRBV29-1, the J gene TRBJ2-3; D is possibly TRBD1 (6 bases). Input material: blood, either unsorted or a sorted T cell fraction (not recorded which). The CDR3 bases are TGCAGCGAAAAAACAGGGAATTTTTTGGATACGCAGTATTTT. It translates to CSEKTGNFLDTQYF.